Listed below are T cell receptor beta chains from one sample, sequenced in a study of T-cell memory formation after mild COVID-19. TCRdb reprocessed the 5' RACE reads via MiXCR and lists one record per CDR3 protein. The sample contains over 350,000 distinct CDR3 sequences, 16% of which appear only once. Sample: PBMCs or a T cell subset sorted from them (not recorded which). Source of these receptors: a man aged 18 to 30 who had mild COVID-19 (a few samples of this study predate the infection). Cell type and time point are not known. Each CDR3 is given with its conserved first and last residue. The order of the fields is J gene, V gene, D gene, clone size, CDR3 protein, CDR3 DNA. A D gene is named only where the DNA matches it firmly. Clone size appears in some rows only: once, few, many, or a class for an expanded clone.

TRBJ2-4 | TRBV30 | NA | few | CAWSGGVSKNIQYF | TGTGCCTGGAGTGGGGGTGTTTCCAAAAACATTCAGTACTTC
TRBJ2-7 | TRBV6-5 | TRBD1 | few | CASSLQGAGYEQYF | TGTGCCAGCAGCTTACAGGGGGCAGGCTACGAGCAGTACTTC
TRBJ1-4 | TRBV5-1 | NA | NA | CASSTSGERYEKLFF | TGCGCCAGCAGCACATCAGGGGAACGGTATGAAAAACTGTTTTTT
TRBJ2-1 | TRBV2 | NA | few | CASSRWGFDEQFF | TGTGCCAGCAGTAGATGGGGGTTTGATGAGCAGTTCTTC
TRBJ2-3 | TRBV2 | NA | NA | CASRSQGRDTQYF | TGTGCCAGCAGATCGCAAGGGAGGGATACGCAGTATTTT
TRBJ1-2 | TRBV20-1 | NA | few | CSTDSPNYGYTF | TGCAGTACGGACAGTCCTAACTATGGCTACACCTTC
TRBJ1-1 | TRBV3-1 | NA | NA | CASSQGMVRTKNTEAFF | TGTGCCAGCAGCCAAGGAATGGTGAGGACCAAGAACACTGAAGCTTTCTTT
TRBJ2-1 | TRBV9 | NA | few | CASSVRDFLKSSYNEQFF | TGTGCCAGCAGCGTTCGGGACTTCCTTAAAAGCTCCTACAATGAGCAGTTCTTC
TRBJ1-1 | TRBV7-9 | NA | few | CASSRPPTENTEAFF | TGTGCCAGCAGCCGACCCCCGACAGAGAACACTGAAGCTTTCTTT
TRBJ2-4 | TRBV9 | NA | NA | CASSSPGLYKNIQYF | TGTGCCAGCAGCTCACCGGGGCTTTACAAAAACATTCAGTACTTC
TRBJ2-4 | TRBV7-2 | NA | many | CASSRGGRENIQYF | TGTGCCAGCAGCCGCGGAGGCAGGGAAAACATTCAGTACTTC
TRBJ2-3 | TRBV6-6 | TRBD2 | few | CASSYSSGPLAGGADTQYF | TGTGCCAGCAGTTACTCGAGTGGCCCCCTTGCGGGGGGGGCAGATACGCAGTATTTT
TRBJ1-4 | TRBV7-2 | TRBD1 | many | CASSARQGEEEKLFF | TGTGCCAGCAGCGCCCGACAGGGGGAGGAGGAAAAACTGTTTTTT
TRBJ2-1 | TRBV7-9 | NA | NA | CASSSQGRSNEQFF | TGTGCCAGCAGCTCCCAGGGGCGAAGCAATGAGCAGTTCTTC
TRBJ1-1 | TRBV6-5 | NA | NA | CASSPLSGQQFMAFF | TGTGCCAGCAGTCCCCTGAGTGGACAACAATTCATGGCTTTCTTT
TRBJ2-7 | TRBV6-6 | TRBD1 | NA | CASSAGDRDRRKYYEQYF | TGTGCCAGCAGTGCCGGGGACCGGGACAGGCGGAAATACTACGAGCAGTACTTC
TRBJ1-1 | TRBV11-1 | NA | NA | CASSRSGSEAFF | TGTGCCAGCAGCCGTTCGGGGTCTGAAGCTTTCTTT
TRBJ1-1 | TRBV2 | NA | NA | CASRPFGTEAFF | TGTGCCAGCAGACCCTTCGGTACTGAAGCTTTCTTT
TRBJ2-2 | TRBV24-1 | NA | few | CATSDVSRATSGELFF | TGTGCCACCAGTGATGTGTCTCGGGCTACGTCCGGGGAGCTGTTTTTT
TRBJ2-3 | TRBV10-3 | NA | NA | CAIRSTDTQYF | TGTGCCATCAGGAGCACAGATACGCAGTATTTT
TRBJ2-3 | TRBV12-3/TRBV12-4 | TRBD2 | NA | CASSLALAGPTDTQYF | TGTGCCAGCAGTTTAGCCCTAGCGGGACCCACAGATACGCAGTATTTT
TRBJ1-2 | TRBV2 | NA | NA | CASRRVSGYTF | TGTGCCAGCAGGAGGGTATCTGGCTACACCTTC
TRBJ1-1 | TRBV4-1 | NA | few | CASSQSKGVGTEAFF | TGCGCCAGCAGCCAGTCCAAGGGGGTGGGCACTGAAGCTTTCTTT
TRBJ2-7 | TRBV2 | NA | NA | CASSDEGTHSYEQYF | TGTGCCAGCAGTGATGAAGGGACTCATTCCTACGAGCAGTACTTC
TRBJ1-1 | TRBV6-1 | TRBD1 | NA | CASSVFGQGVTEAFF | TGTGCCAGCAGTGTATTCGGACAGGGAGTCACTGAAGCTTTCTTT
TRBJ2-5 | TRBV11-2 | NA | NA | CASSAPGREETQYF | TGTGCCAGCAGCGCACCGGGACGGGAAGAGACCCAGTACTTC
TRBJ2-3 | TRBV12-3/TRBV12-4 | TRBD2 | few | CASSGLAADTQYF | TGTGCCAGCAGCGGACTAGCGGCAGATACGCAGTATTTT
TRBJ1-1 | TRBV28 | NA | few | CASSQGSMNTEAFF | TGTGCCAGCAGTCAGGGTAGCATGAACACTGAAGCTTTCTTT
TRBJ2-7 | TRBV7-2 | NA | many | CASSRDSVVLYEQYF | TGTGCCAGCAGCCGCGACTCGGTAGTCCTCTACGAGCAGTACTTC
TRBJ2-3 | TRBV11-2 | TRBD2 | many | CASSLVALAGGTDTQYF | TGTGCCAGCAGCTTAGTGGCCCTAGCGGGGGGCACAGATACGCAGTATTTT
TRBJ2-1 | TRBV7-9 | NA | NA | CASSQRGRRADEQFF | TGTGCCAGCAGTCAAAGGGGCCGCAGGGCGGATGAGCAGTTCTTC
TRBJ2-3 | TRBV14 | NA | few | CASSQTYPGSVYTQYF | TGTGCCAGCAGCCAAACCTATCCCGGATCGGTATATACGCAGTATTTT
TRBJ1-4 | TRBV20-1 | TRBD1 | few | CSARDYRGGEKLFF | TGCAGTGCTAGAGATTACAGGGGCGGGGAAAAACTGTTTTTT
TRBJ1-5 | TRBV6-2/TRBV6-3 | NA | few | CASSYPYQPQHF | TGTGCCAGCAGTTACCCTTATCAGCCCCAGCATTTT
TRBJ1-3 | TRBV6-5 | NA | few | CASSYNGRNTIYF | TGTGCCAGCAGTTACAACGGGAGAAACACCATATATTTT
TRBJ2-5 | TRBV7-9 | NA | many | CASSFWGLAQETQYF | TGTGCCAGCAGCTTCTGGGGCCTAGCTCAAGAGACCCAGTACTTC
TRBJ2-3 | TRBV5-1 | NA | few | CASSRGRASRDTQYF | TGCGCCAGCAGCAGGGGGAGGGCGTCAAGAGATACGCAGTATTTT